This T cell receptor (beta chain) was recorded in a study of blood T cells in healthy people across ages. Turning to the study itself: Through template switching, about one barcoded beta molecule was captured per two T cells, as measured in model experiments. Study outcomes and limitations: In long-lived donors, naive CD4+ cell counts and diversity exceeded those of aged donors. Roughly linear age-related decline in beta diversity appeared, significant by age roughly 40.

A sample-barcoded 5' primer and a J-beta primer mix were used in a second PCR of about 6 to 11 cycles. Via MiXCR, TCRdb re-called the 5' RACE reads, giving one row per CDR3 protein. The table includes approximately 850,000 distinct CDR3 sequences, about 42% detected once. This clonotype has more than one count but fewer than ten. Its matching antigen is unknown. V gave up 7 bases and J gave up 10 bases, with 19 bases separating them. The CDR3 length is 13 residues. The V call is TRBV12-3 or TRBV12-4, the J call TRBJ2-5; the D gene could be TRBD1 or TRBD2 (5 bases each). The sample was blood. The sequence came from a man in his sixties in good health. CDR3 residues: CASMSGSGASQYF. The DNA for the CDR3 is TGTGCCAGCATGTCGGGGAGTGGGGCTAGCCAGTACTTC.